This T cell receptor beta chain was found in a study of blood T cell repertoires in COVID-19. The data were produced by immunoSEQ multiplex PCR, yet TCRdb's version contains in-frame clones alone and is incomplete. This sample has 200,000 to 250,000 clones, with about 85% found just once. The CDR3 runs to 12 residues. Germline-derived CDR1 and CDR2 are LGHDT and YNNKEL (reference sequence). V dropped 3 bases and J dropped 7 bases, with 10 bases sitting between them. The genes are TRBV3-1 (or the pseudogene TRBV3-2) and TRBJ2-7; D perhaps matches TRBD2 (6 bases). Sequencing used peripheral blood. The sequence was collected from a man aged 40-50 years with acute or convalescent COVID-19. The CDR3: CASSQRGGEQYF. DNA of the CDR3: TGTGCCAGCAGCCAGAGAGGAGGGGAGCAGTACTTC.